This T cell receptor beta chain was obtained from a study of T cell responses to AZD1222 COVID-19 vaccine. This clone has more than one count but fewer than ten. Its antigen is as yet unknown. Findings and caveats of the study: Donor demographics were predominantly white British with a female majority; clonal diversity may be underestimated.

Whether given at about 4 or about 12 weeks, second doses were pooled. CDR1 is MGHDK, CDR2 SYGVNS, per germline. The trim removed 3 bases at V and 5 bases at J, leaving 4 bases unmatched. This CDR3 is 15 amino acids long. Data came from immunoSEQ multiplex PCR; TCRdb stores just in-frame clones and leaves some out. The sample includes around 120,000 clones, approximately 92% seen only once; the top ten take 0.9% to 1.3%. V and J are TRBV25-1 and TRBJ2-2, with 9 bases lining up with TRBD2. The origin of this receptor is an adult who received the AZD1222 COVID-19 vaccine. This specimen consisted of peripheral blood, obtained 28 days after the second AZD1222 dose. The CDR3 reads CASSESLAGTGELFF. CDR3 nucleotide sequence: TGTGCCAGCAGTGAGTCCCTAGCGGGGACCGGGGAGCTGTTTTTT.